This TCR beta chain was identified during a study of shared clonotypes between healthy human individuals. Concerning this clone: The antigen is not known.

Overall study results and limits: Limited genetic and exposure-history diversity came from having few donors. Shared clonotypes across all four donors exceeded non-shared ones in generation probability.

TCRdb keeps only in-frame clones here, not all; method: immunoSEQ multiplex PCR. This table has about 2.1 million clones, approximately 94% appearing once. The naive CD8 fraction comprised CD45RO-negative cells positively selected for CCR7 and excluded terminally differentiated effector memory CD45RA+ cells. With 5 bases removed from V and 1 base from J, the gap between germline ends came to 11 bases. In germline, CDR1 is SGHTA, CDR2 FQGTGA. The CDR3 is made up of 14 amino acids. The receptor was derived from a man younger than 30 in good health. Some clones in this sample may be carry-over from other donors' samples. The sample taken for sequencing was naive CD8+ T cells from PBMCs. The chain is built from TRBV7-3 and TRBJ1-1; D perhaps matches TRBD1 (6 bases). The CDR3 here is CASSPSDRNTEAFF. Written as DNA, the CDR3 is TGTGCCAGCAGCCCCTCGGACAGGAACACTGAAGCTTTCTTT.